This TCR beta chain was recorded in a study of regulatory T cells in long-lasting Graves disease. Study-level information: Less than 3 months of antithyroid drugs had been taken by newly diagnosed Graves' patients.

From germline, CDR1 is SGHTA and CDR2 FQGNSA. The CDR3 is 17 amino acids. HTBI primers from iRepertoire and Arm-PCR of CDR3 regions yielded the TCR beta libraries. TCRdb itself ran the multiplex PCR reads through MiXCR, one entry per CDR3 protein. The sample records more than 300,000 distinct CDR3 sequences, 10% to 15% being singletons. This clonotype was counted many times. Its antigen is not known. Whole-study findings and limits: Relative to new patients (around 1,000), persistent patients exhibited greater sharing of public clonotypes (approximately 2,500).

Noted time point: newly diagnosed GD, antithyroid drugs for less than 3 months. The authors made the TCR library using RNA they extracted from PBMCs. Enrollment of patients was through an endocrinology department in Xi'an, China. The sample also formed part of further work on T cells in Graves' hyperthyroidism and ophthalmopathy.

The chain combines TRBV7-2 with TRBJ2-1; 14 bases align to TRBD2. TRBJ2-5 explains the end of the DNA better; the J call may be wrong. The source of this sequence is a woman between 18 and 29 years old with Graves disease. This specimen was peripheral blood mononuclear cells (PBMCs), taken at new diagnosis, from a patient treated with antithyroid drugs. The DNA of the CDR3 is TGTGCCAGCAGCTTATCTGTGACTAGCGGGGGGGCGAAGACCCAGTACTTC. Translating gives CASSLSVTSGGAKTQYF.